This T cell receptor beta chain is drawn from a study of CD8+CD57+ T cells in acquired aplastic anemia (dated by TCRdb to between 2018 and 2020). Background for the entire study: On average, sorted CD4+ and CD8+ cells yielded around 3.1 ug of extracted DNA, with a range of 0.2 to 27.4 ug. CD8+CD57+ expansion was defined as frequency above the mean frequency observed in healthy subjects.

Broader findings and caveats from the paper: Roughly 30 CD8+ CDR3 sequences were shared between patients and controls but appeared highly expressed in patients and within their immunodominant clones. Patients and healthy controls showed no significant difference in CD8+ Simpson's diversity (P=0.060).

As concerns this clonotype: Its antigen target is currently unknown. Nothing much larger sits one base from this clone, and base qualities are not available.

Profiling of TCR beta VDJ combinations and CDR3 sequences used genomic DNA as the template. An Illumina HiSeq 2000 was used for TCR repertoire sequencing. In the source study's methods: Repertoires were assessed using TRBV/TRBJ rearrangement plots, CDR3 size and DJ length profiles, and Simpson's diversity index. The most abundant DNA sequence in the deep sequencing data was taken as the immunodominant clone. CDR3 amino acid sequences were screened for sharing across subjects and compared with published repertoires and the VDJdb database. In TCRdb, the public reads were trimmed at Q25 with fastp and aligned with MiXCR, with productive beta chains retained. CDR3 protein duplicates are merged, each entry listing the most common genes and DNA. The V and J calls, along with clone size, are taken from TCRdb and not from the paper's own processing. The sample includes 110,000 or so distinct CDR3 sequences, with under 60% observed a single time. The ten largest account for 25% to 30% of the sample.

The CDR3 runs 12 amino acids, cysteine and phenylalanine included. The entry retains the CDR3 DNA only, 36 bases that are in frame from base 1. At the junction V is shortened by 2 bases and J by 4 bases, with 5 bases in between. In the germline V gene, CDR1 corresponds to SGHVS and CDR2 to FQNEAQ. Expansion of CD8+CD57+ cells had been shown by flow cytometry in the patients chosen for sequencing. Every patient had severe acquired aplastic anemia, diagnosed using the International Study of Aplastic Anemia and Agranulocytosis and Camitta criteria. At the time blood was sampled, none of the patients had received any therapy. In this study, sorted CD4+ and CD8+ T cells from the blood of healthy subjects and of severe aplastic anemia patients had their TCR repertoires deep-sequenced. Patients were enrolled in the USA under clinicaltrials.gov protocols 00001620, 01623167, 00001397, 00071045, 00081523 and 00961064. Ficoll-Paque density gradient centrifugation was used to isolate peripheral blood mononuclear cells. Before DNA was extracted, CD4+ and CD8+ T cells were sorted using either FACS or magnetic beads.

The sequenced sample was sorted CD4+, CD8+, or CD8+CD57+ T cells (not recorded which) from PBMCs. The sequence was obtained from a human donor with aplastic anemia. The V gene is TRBV7-8 and the J gene is TRBJ1-1; the D gene lacks a confident call. The CDR3 region: CASSLLITEAFF. The bases read TGTGCCAGCAGCTTATTAATCACTGAAGCTTTCTTT.